The 10 T cell receptor beta chains in this list originate from one sample, sequenced in a study of cytomegalovirus exposure and HLA in healthy donors. The PCR employed 60 Vbeta primers together with 13 Jbeta primers. Clones were sequenced by immunoSEQ multiplex PCR, and TCRdb holds only the in-frame ones, with some missing. There are approximately 220,000 clones in the sample; 60% to 80% occur only once, and less than 2% lies in the top ten. Sequenced material: PBMCs. These receptor sequences come from a male donor in good health and CMV-seronegative.

CDR3 coding DNA: TGCGCCAGCAGCCTCAGGGGCCTAGCGGGAGGTTCCTACGAGCAGTACTTC. Its translation: CASSLRGLAGGSYEQYF. J is TRBJ2-7 and V is TRBV4-1, with 11 positions matching TRBD2. The V gene's germline CDR1 is MGHRA and CDR2 YSYEKL. V was clipped by 4 bases and J by 1 base; unmatched bases: 9. The CDR3 runs to 17 residues.

The chain is built from TRBV5-6 and TRBJ1-3, with D possibly being TRBD1 (6 bases). The CDR3 spans 13 residues. V lost 3 bases and J lost 7, with 11 bases in between. Germline CDR1 and CDR2: SGHDT and YYEEEE. CDR3 DNA: TGTGCCAGCAGCTCGGGGGGGGCGAACACCATATATTTT. Its translation is CASSSGGANTIYF.

The gene calls are TRBV28 and TRBJ2-5, with 7 bases fitting TRBD1. The junction had 1 base not matched to a gene; V was cut back by 3 bases and J by 3 bases. The CDR3 has 13 residues. The germline CDR1 and CDR2 sequences are MDHEN and SYDVKM. Here the CDR3 reads CASSFQGEETQYF. The CDR3 coding sequence is TGTGCCAGCAGTTTCCAGGGGGAAGAGACCCAGTACTTC.

This chain links TRBV7-3 with TRBJ2-3; D is unclear. The CDR3 loop spans 15 amino acids. Germline CDR1 and CDR2: SGHTA and FQGTGA. The germline V and J ends were trimmed by 2 bases and 5 bases, with 14 bases remaining between them. CDR3 bases: TGTGCCAGCAGCTTACTAGGCGGCGCAAGAGATACGCAGTATTTT. Its translation: CASSLLGGARDTQYF.

Only one count was recorded for this clone. This chain uses TRBV5-6 with TRBJ2-7, with a weak D call TRBD1 (6 bases). The germline V gene encodes CDR1 SGHDT and CDR2 YYEEEE. Trimming pared 2 bases from V and 3 bases from J, leaving 12 bases between. The CDR3 has 14 residues. The CDR3 loop is CASSFTGQLYEQYF. The CDR3 nucleotides read TGTGCCAGCAGCTTCACTGGACAGCTCTACGAGCAGTACTTC.

The rearrangement joins TRBV5-1 to TRBJ2-1; the D gene is possibly TRBD2 (7 bases). The V gene's germline CDR1 is SGHRS and CDR2 YFSETQ. The length of the CDR3 is 15 residues. Trimming stripped 0 bases from V and 7 bases from J, with 14 bases between. CDR3 DNA sequence: TGCGCCAGCAGCTTGGTTACGGGGGGCGATAATGAGCAGTTCTTC. Translated: CASSLVTGGDNEQFF.

The chain is built from TRBV30 and TRBJ2-5; maybe TRBD1 (5 bases). The tail of the sequence fits TRBJ2-7 better, so the J call may be wrong. The CDR3 contains 14 residues. Per germline, CDR1 GTSNPN and CDR2 SVGIG (reference sequence). DNA for the CDR3: TGTGCCTGGATCGAGTCGGGCAGGGCCTACGAGCAGTACTTC. Protein sequence: CAWIESGRAYEQYF.

This sequence joins TRBV5-1 and TRBJ2-5; 7 nucleotides agree with TRBD1. The CDR3 is 13 residues long. Germline V gives CDR1 SGHRS, CDR2 YFSETQ. V lost 3 bases and J lost 3; bases outside the gene matches: 2. CDR3 amino acids: CASSSGTEETQYF. In DNA, the CDR3 is TGCGCCAGCAGCTCTGGGACAGAAGAGACCCAGTACTTC.

This clone was counted only a few times. This chain's CDR3 is CASSIQGSNEKLFF. The CDR3, as DNA: TGTGCCAGCAGCATTCAGGGATCTAATGAAAAACTGTTTTTT. The V gene is TRBV7-2, the J gene TRBJ1-4; perhaps TRBD1 as D (5 bases). Trimming took off 5 bases at V and 3 bases at J, with 10 bases between the two ends. Germline loops: CDR1 SGHTA, CDR2 FQGNSA. The CDR3 spans 14 residues. Combining the CDR3 with reference TRBV7-2 and TRBJ1-4 gives the whole variable domain GAGVSQSPSNKVTEKGKDVELRCDPISGHTALYWYRQSLGQGLEFLIYFQGNSAPDKSGLPSDRFSAERTGGSVSTLTIQRTQQEDSAVYLCASSIQGSNEKLFFGSGTQLSVL.

The chain has TRBV4-2 and TRBJ1-5; TRBD1 might be the D (5 bases). The CDR3 runs 16 residues. Trimming stripped 1 base from V and 7 bases from J, with 17 bases between. Germline V gene sequence: CDR1 LGHNA, CDR2 YNFKEQ. For the CDR3, the DNA is TGTGCCAGCAGCCAAGGGGGAGGAGGGGATGACCAGCCCCAGCATTTT. It specifies CASSQGGGGDDQPQHF.